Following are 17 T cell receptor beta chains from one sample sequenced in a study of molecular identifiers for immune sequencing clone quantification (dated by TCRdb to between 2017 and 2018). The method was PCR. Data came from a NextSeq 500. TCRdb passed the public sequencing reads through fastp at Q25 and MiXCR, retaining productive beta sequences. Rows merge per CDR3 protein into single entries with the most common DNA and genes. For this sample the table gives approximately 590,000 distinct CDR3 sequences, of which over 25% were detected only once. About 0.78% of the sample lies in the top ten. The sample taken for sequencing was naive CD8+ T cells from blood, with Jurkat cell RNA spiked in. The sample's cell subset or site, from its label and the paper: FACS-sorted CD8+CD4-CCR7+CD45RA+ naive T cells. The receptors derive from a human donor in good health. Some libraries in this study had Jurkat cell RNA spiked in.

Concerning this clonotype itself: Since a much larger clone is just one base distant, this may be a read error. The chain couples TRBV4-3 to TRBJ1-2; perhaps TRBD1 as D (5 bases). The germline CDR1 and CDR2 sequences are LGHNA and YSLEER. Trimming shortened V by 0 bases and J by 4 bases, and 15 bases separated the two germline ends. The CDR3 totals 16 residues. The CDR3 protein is CASSQDSKGAIYGYTF. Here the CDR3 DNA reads TGCGCCAGCAGCCAAGATAGTAAAGGGGCCATCTATGGCTACACCTTC.

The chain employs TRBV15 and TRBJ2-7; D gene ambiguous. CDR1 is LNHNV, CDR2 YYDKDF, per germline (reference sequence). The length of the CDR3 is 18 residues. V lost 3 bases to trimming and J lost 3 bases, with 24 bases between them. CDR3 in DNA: TGTGCCACCAGCAGGAGCCCCGTGACTCAAGGAATTTACTACGAGCAGTACTTC. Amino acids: CATSRSPVTQGIYYEQYF.

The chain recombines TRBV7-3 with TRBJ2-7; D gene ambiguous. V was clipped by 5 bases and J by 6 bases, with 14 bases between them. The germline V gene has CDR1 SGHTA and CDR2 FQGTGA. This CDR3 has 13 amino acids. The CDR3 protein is CASSPYHNSEQYF. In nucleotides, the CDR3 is TGTGCCAGCAGCCCCTACCATAATTCCGAGCAGTACTTC.

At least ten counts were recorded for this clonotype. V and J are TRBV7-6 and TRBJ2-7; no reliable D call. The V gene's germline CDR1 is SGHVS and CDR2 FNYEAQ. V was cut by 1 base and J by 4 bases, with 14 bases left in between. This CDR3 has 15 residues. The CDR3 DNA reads TGTGCCAGCAGCTTAGAGGGCGGATTCGGGTACGAGCAGTACTTC. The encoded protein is CASSLEGGFGYEQYF.

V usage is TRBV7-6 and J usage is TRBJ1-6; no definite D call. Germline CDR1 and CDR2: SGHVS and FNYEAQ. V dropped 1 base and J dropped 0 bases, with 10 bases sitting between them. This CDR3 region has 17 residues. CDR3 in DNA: TGTGCCAGCAGCTTAGTGGCAGAAAGCTCCTATAATTCACCCCTCCACTTT. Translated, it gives CASSLVAESSYNSPLHF.

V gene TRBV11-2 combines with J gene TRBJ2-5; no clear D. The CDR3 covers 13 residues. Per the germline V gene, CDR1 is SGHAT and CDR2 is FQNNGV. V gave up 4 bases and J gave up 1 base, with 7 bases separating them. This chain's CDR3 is CASSSKFQETQYF. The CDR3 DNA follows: TGTGCCAGCAGCTCCAAATTCCAAGAGACCCAGTACTTC. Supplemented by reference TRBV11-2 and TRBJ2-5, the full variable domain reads EAGVAQSPRYKIIEKRQSVAFWCNPISGHATLYWYQQILGQGPKLLIQFQNNGVVDDSQLPKDRFSAERLKGVDSTLKIQPAKLEDSAVYLCASSSKFQETQYFGPGTRLLVL.

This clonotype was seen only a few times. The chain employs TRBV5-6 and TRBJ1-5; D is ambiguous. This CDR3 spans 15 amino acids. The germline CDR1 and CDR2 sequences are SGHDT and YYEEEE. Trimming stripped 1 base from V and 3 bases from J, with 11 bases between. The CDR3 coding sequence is TGTGCCAGCAGCTTGTCGTCTGGGTACAATCAGCCCCAGCATTTT. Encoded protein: CASSLSSGYNQPQHF. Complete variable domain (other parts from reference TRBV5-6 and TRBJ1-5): DAGVTQSPTHLIKTRGQQVTLRCSPKSGHDTVSWYQQALGQGPQFIFQYYEEEERQRGNFPDRFSGHQFPNYSSELNVNALLLGDSALYLCASSLSSGYNQPQHFGDGTRLSIL.

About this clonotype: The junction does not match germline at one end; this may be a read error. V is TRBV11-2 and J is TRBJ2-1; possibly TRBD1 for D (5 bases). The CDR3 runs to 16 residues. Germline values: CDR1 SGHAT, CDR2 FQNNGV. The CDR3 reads CASGLVPDKPYNEQFF. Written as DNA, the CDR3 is TGTGCCAGCGGCTTAGTCCCGGACAAACCCTACAATGAGCAGTTCTTC.

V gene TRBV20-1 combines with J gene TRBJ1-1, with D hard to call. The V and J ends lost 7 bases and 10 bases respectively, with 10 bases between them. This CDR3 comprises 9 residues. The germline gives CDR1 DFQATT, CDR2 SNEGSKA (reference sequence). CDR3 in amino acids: CSVEESAFF. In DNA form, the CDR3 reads TGCAGTGTAGAGGAGTCAGCTTTCTTT.

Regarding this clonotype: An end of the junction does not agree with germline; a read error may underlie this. CDR3 loop: CVSSHFGGEAFF. The DNA for the CDR3 is TGTGTCAGCAGCCACTTTGGGGGTGAAGCTTTCTTT. The chain uses TRBV16 and TRBJ1-1; TRBD1 is a possible D gene (5 bases). The CDR3 is 12 residues long. The germline CDR1 and CDR2 sequences are KGHSY and FQNENV.

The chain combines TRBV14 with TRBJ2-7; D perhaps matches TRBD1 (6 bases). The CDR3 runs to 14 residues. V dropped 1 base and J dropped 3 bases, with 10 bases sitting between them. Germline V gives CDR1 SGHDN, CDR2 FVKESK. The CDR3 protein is CASSQGRGRYEQYF. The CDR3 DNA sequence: TGTGCCAGCAGCCAAGGCAGGGGACGCTACGAGCAGTACTTC.

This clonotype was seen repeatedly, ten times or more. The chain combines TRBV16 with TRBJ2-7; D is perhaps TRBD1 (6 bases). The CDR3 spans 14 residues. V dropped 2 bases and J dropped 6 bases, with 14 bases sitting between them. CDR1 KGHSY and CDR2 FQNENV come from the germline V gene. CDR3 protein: CASSQHRVGAEQYF. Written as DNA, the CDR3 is TGTGCCAGCAGCCAACACAGGGTTGGGGCCGAGCAGTACTTC.

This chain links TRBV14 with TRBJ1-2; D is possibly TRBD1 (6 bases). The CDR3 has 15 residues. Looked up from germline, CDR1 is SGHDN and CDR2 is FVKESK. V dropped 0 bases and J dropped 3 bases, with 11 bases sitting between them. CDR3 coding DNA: TGTGCCAGCAGCCAAGATCAGGGGAGTCACTATGGCTACACCTTC. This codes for CASSQDQGSHYGYTF.

The CDR3 spells CASSLISGTGMFFSEAFF. CDR3 nucleotides: TGTGCCAGCAGTTTAATATCCGGGACAGGGATGTTTTTTTCTGAAGCTTTCTTT. The chain joins TRBV28 to TRBJ1-1; 9 nucleotides align to TRBD1. CDR1 and CDR2 from the germline V gene are MDHEN and SYDVKM. The CDR3 covers 18 residues. J gave up 6 bases and V 2 bases, and 16 bases lay outside the gene matches.

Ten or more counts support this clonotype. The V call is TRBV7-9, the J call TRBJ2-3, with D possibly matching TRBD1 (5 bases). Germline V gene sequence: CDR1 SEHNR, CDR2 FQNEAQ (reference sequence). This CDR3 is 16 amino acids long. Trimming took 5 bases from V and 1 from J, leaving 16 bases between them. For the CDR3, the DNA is TGTGCCAGCAGCCGTGCCCAGGGCTACGGCACAGATACGCAGTATTTT. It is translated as CASSRAQGYGTDTQYF.

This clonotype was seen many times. CDR3: CASIRNTEAFF. In DNA form, the CDR3 reads TGTGCCAGCATAAGGAACACTGAAGCTTTCTTT. The V and J genes are TRBV6-5 and TRBJ1-1; D is uncertain. Trimming removed 7 bases at V and 1 base at J, with 4 bases between. CDR1 is MNHEY, CDR2 SVGAGI, per germline. The CDR3 extends over 11 amino acids.

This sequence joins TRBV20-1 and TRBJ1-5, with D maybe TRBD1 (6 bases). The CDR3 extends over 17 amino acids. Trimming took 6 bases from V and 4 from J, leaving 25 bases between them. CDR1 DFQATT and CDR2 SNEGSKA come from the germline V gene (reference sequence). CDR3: CSAAHKPRGAGNQPQHF. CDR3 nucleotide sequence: TGCAGTGCCGCACATAAGCCCAGGGGAGCGGGAAATCAGCCCCAGCATTTT.